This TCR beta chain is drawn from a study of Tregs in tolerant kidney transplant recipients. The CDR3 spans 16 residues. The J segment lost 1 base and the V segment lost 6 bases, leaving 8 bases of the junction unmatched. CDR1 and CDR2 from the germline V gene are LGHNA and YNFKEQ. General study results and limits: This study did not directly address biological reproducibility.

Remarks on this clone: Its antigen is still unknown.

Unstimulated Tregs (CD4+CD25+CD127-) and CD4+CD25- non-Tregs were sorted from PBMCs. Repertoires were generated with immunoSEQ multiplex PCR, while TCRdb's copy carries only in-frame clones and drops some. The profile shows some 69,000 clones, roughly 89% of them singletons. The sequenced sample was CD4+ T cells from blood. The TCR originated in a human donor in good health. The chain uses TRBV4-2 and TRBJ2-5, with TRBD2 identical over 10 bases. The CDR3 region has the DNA TGTGCCAGCAGGCTAATAGCGGGAGGAACCCAAGAGACCCAGTACTTC. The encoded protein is CASRLIAGGTQETQYF.